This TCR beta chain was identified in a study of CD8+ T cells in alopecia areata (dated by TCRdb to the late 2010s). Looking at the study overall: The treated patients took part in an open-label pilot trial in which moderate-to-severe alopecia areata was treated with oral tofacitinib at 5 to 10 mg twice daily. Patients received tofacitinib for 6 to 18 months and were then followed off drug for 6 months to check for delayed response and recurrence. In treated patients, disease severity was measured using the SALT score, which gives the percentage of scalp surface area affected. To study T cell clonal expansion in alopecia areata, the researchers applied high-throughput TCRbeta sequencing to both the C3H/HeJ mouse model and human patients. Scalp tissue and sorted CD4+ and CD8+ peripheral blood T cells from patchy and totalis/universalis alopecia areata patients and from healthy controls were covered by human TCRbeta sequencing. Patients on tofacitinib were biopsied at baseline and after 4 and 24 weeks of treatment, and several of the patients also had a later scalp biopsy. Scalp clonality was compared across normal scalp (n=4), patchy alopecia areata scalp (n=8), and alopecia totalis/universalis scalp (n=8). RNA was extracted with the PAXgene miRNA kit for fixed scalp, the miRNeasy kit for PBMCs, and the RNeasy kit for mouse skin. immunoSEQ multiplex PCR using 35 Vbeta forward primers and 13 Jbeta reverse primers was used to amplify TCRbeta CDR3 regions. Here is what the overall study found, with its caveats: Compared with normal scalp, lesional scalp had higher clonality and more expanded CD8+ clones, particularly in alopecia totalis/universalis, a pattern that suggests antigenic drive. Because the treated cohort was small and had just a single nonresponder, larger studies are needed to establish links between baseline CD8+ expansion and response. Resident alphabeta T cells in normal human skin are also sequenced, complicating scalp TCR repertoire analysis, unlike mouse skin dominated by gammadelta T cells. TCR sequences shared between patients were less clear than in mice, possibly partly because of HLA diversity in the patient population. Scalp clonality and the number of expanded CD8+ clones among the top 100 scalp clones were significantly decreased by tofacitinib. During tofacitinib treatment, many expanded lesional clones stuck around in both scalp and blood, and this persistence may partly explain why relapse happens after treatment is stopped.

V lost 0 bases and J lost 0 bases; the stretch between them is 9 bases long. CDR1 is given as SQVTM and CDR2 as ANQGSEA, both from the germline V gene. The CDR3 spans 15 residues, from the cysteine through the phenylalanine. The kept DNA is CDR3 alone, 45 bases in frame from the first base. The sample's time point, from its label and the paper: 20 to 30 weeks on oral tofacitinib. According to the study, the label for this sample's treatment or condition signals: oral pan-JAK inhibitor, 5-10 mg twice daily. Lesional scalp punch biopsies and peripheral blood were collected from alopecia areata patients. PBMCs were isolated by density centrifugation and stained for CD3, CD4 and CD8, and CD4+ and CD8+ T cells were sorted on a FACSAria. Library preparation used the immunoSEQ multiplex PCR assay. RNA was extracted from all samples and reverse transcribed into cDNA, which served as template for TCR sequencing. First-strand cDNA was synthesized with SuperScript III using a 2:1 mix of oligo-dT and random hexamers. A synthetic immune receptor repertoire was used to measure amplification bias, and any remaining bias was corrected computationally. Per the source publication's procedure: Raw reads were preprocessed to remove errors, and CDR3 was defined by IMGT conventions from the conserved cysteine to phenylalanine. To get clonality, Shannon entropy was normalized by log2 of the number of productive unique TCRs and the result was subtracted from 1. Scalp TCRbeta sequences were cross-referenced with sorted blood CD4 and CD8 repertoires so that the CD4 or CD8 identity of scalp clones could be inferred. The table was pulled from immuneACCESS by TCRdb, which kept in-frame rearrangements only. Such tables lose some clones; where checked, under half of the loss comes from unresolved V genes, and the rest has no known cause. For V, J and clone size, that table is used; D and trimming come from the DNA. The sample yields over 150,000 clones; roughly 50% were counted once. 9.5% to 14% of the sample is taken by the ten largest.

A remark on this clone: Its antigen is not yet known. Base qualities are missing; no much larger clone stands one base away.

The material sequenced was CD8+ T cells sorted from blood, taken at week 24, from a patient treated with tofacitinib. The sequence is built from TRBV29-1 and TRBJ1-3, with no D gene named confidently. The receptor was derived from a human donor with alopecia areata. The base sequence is TGCAGCGTTGAAGACCCAGCAGCCTCTGGAAACACCATATATTTT. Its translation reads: CSVEDPAASGNTIYF.